This record concerns one TCR beta chain sequence. This clone has more than one count but fewer than ten. The clone's antigen remains unknown. No quality values exist for individual bases; no much larger clone is one base distant. Enrolling through a virtual design, the prospective study's participants ranged in age from roughly 18 to 95 years and lived across roughly 24 United States geographic areas. Cohort assignment in the prospective study relied on participant-reported clinical history from a screening survey and a study questionnaire. Each participant in the prospective study had whole blood, serum and a nasopharyngeal or oropharyngeal swab collected by mobile phlebotomists. Additional blood draws and questionnaires over a roughly two-month period could optionally be provided by prospective study participants. Blood samples from the prospective study were shipped frozen or at room temperature prior to DNA extraction.

This entry is derived from a study of blood T cell repertoires in COVID-19 (dated by TCRdb to 2019 to 2021). Study-wide context: Samples covering the acute and convalescent phases of COVID-19 were provided by collaborators in the United States, Italy and Spain. The material from the prospective study consisted of cDNA or gDNA derived from T cells, B-cell-depleted T cells, or PBMCs. The dataset comprised deeply sampled blood TCRbeta repertoires from subjects exposed to, actively infected with, or recovered from COVID-19. A freely available public database, intended as a resource for researchers studying the immune response to SARS-CoV-2, is where the repertoires were released. Samples came from the ongoing ImmuneRACE study (first 160 participants) plus 1,254 subjects from 6 global collaborators. Sample metadata almost always included a de-identified subject ID, COVID-19 status, age in years and sex. Where available, HLA class I and class II types were taken from metadata supplied by the sample provider and were not determined by assay-based typing. Overall study outcomes, separate from this receptor: Clinical and demographic metadata were provided uncurated, with the amount varying by source and participant.

The germline V gene sets CDR1 to MNHEY and CDR2 to SVGEGT. The CDR3, from cysteine to phenylalanine, totals 13 residues. Of the read, only the CDR3 DNA is kept; its 39 bases are in frame from base 1. V is reduced by 2 bases and J by 8 bases, leaving a spacing of 11 bases between them. TCRbeta CDR3 regions were amplified from genomic DNA by means of the immunoSEQ Assay, a bias-controlled multiplex PCR. Per the original workflow: Nucleated cell counts per sample were estimated from amplification of reference gene primers within the assay. To quantify the absolute abundance of each unique TCRbeta CDR3 rearrangement, sequence reads were collapsed and filtered. For each sample, productive Simpson clonality was calculated as the square root of Simpson's diversity index across productive rearrangements. TCRdb retrieved this table from immuneACCESS and kept in-frame rearrangements only. Not all clones are present; in checked studies, unresolved V genes account for under half, and no reason is known for the remainder. V and J calls and clone size follow that table, whereas D and trimming were derived from the DNA. Present in this sample are approximately 180,000 clones, approximately 86% of which were seen just once. Together, the top ten hold 4% to 6.5% of the sample.

The sequencing sample was made of PBMCs or T cells enriched from blood (not recorded which). This clonotype originated in a woman aged 60-70 years with acute COVID-19. The chain couples TRBV6-2 or TRBV6-3 to TRBJ2-3, with the D gene not clear enough to name. The DNA sequence reads TGTGCCAGCAGTTACCTTAACTATGGTACGCAGTATTTT. It codes for CASSYLNYGTQYF.